The source of this T cell receptor (beta chain) is a study of shared clonotypes between healthy human individuals. Findings and limits, study-wide: Compared with memory subsets, naive subsets generally had larger estimated richness.

There are 14 residues in the CDR3. V lost 3 bases to trimming and J lost 3 bases, with 11 bases between them. Looked up from germline, CDR1 is MDHEN and CDR2 is SYDVKM. TCRdb's table, derived via immunoSEQ multiplex PCR, lists solely in-frame clones and lacks some. This sample has about a million clones; approximately 80% occur once, and the top ten carry roughly 0.82%. About this clone: What it recognizes is unknown.

The CD4+ fraction was divided into a CD45RA+ naive subset and a CD45RA-negative memory subset. The sequence derives from a man aged 18 to 35 in good health. Some clones in this sample may be carry-over from other donors' samples. This sequence joins TRBV28 and TRBJ1-2, with D unresolved. Sequencing was performed on memory CD4+ T cells from PBMCs. Specified subset: CD45RA-negative fraction. The CDR3 nucleotides are TGTGCCAGCAGTTTTATAGGGCCGTACTATGGCTACACCTTC. This translates into CASSFIGPYYGYTF.